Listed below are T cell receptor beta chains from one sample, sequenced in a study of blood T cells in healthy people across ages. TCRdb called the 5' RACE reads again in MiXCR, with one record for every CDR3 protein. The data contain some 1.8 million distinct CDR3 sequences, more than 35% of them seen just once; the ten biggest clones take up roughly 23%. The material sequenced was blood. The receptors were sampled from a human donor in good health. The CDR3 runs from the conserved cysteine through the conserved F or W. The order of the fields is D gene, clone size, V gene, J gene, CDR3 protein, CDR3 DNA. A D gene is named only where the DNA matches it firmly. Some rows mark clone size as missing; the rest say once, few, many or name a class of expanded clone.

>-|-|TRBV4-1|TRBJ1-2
CASSQASAVNYDYTF
TGCGCCAGCAGCCAAGCGTCGGCCGTTAACTACGACTACACCTTC
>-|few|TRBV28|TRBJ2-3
CASRTPSYRVATDTQYF
TGTGCCAGCAGGACCCCCTCCTACAGGGTTGCCACAGATACGCAGTATTTT
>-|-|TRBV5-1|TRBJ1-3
CASSTGQSSGNTIYF
TGCGCCAGCAGCACCGGACAGAGCTCTGGAAACACCATATATTTT
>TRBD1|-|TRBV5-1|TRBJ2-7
CASSSGQPGREREQYF
TGCGCCAGCAGCTCGGGACAGCCCGGTCGAGAACGCGAGCAGTACTTC
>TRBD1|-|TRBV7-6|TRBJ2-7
CASSRTGNYEQCF
TGTGCCAGCAGCCGGACAGGTAACTACGAGCAGTGCTTC
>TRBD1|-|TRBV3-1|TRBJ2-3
CASSRRTGGTDTQYF
TGTGCCAGCAGCCGCCGGACAGGGGGAACAGATACGCAGTATTTT
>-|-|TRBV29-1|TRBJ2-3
CSSRTDTQYF
TGCAGCAGTCGCACAGATACGCAGTATTTT
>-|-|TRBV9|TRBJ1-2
CASSADRINYGYTF
TGTGCCAGCAGCGCTGACAGGATTAACTATGGCTACACCTTC
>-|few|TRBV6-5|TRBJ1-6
CASSYSWGEGSPLHF
TGTGCCAGCAGTTACTCTTGGGGGGAGGGTTCACCCCTCCACTTT
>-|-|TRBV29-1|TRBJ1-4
CSVGGAWGEKLFF
TGCAGCGTTGGGGGGGCCTGGGGTGAAAAACTGTTTTTT
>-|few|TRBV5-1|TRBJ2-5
CASSSYGFGFQETQYF
TGCGCCAGCAGCTCATACGGCTTTGGATTCCAAGAGACCCAGTACTTC
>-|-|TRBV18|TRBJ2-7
CAGSPPMAGYEQYF
TGTGCCGGCTCACCACCGATGGCAGGGTACGAGCAGTACTTC
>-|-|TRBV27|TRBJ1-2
CASRRGGGPNYGYTF
TGTGCCAGCCGTAGGGGAGGAGGCCCTAACTATGGCTACACCTTC
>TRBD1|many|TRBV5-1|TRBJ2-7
CASSLDRGIYEQYF
TGTGCCAGCAGCTTGGACAGGGGGATCTACGAGCAGTACTTC
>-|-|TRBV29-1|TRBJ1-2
CSVEAGDGYTF
TGCAGCGTTGAGGCGGGCGATGGCTACACCTTC
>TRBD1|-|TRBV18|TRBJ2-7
CASSPGTGGVEQYF
TGTGCCAGCTCACCAGGGACAGGGGGCGTCGAGCAGTACTTC
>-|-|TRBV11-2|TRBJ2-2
CASLNRANTGELFF
TGTGCCAGCCTCAACAGGGCGAACACCGGGGAGCTGTTTTTT
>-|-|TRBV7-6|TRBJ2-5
CASSSDYAEETQYF
TGTGCCAGCAGCTCCGACTACGCCGAGGAGACCCAGTACTTC
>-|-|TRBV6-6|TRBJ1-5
CASSYRRGGNQPQHF
TGTGCCAGCAGTTACCGCAGGGGAGGCAATCAGCCCCAGCATTTT
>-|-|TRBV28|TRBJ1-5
CASSLGSAHSNQPQHF
TGTGCCAGCAGTTTAGGATCGGCCCACAGCAATCAGCCCCAGCATTTT
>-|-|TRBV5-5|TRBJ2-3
CASSFQAGPGYLDTQYF
TGTGCCAGCAGCTTCCAAGCGGGCCCCGGATATTTAGATACGCAGTATTTT
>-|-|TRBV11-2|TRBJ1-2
CASSLDYGGGRAYGYTF
TGTGCCAGCAGCTTAGATTACGGGGGTGGCAGGGCCTATGGCTACACCTTC
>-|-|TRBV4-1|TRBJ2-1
CASSQRVHNEQFF
TGCGCCAGCAGCCAAAGGGTTCACAATGAGCAGTTCTTC
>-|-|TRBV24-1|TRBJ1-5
CATSDPRDQPGPQHF
TGTGCCACCAGTGACCCTCGGGACCAGCCTGGGCCCCAGCATTTT
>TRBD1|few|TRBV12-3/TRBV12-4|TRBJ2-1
CASSRSGTGSYNEQFF
TGTGCCAGCAGCCGGTCCGGGACAGGCTCCTACAATGAGCAGTTCTTC
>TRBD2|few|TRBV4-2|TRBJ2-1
CASSQDYWRASGDNEQFF
TGTGCCAGCAGCCAAGATTACTGGAGGGCTAGCGGGGACAATGAGCAGTTCTTC
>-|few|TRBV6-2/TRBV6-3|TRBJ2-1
CASGTWDYNEQFF
TGTGCCAGCGGCACATGGGACTACAATGAGCAGTTCTTC
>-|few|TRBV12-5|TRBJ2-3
CASGPGTSTDTQYF
TGCGCCAGCGGTCCGGGCACCAGCACAGATACGCAGTATTTT
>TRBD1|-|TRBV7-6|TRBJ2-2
CASNRTGTGGTGELFF
TGTGCCAGCAACAGAACCGGGACAGGTGGCACCGGGGAGCTGTTTTTT
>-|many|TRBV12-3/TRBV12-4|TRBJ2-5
CASSFTGAGETQYF
TGTGCCAGCAGTTTTACGGGGGCGGGAGAGACCCAGTACTTC
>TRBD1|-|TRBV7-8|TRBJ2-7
CASTGTGQPPYEQYF
TGTGCCAGCACCGGGACAGGACAGCCTCCCTACGAGCAGTACTTC
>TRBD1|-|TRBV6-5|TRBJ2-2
CASSSPLQGATGELFF
TGTGCCAGCAGCTCCCCCCTGCAGGGGGCGACCGGGGAGCTGTTTTTT
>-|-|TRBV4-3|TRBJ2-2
CASSSIYEDGGTGELFF
TGCGCCAGCAGTTCGATTTATGAGGACGGCGGGACCGGGGAGCTGTTTTTT
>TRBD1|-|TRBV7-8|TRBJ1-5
CARSPRTGSNQPQHF
TGTGCCCGCAGCCCACGGACAGGAAGCAATCAGCCCCAGCATTTT
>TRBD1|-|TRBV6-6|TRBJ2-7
CASSSQGTYEQYF
TGTGCCAGCAGTTCACAGGGGACCTACGAGCAGTACTTC
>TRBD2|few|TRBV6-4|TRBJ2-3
CASSGAGGTTDTQYF
TGTGCCAGCAGTGGGGCGGGGGGTACCACAGATACGCAGTATTTT
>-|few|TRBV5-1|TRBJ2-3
CASSSGTQSSTDTQYF
TGCGCCAGCAGCTCTGGGACCCAATCGAGCACAGATACGCAGTATTTT
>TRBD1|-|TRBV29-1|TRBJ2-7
CSVETGTGWDEQYF
TGCAGCGTTGAAACCGGGACAGGGTGGGACGAGCAGTACTTC
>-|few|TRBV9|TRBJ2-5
CASSVAAAQETQYF
TGTGCCAGCAGCGTAGCAGCGGCCCAAGAGACCCAGTACTTC
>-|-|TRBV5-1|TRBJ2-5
CASSSYRDGETQYF
TGCGCCAGCAGCTCCTACAGGGACGGGGAGACCCAGTACTTC
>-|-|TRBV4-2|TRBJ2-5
CASSRRGSTQETQYF
TGTGCCAGCAGTCGACGGGGCTCAACTCAAGAGACCCAGTACTTC
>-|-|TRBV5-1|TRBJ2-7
CASSRTVTASYEQYF
TGCGCCAGCAGCCGTACTGTAACGGCTTCCTACGAGCAGTACTTC
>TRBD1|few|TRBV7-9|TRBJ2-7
CASSLPGTESSYEQYF
TGTGCCAGCAGCTTACCGGGGACAGAGAGCTCCTACGAGCAGTACTTC
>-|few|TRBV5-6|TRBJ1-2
CASAGEGPYGYTF
TGTGCCAGCGCGGGCGAGGGGCCCTATGGCTACACCTTC
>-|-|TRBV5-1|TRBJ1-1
CASSSPNLRDTEAFF
TGCGCCAGCAGCTCCCCCAACCTAAGAGACACTGAAGCTTTCTTT
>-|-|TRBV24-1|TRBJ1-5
CATSDPTEGGNQPQHF
TGTGCCACCAGTGACCCGACGGAAGGTGGGAATCAGCCCCAGCATTTT
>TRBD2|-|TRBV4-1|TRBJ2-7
CASSQQPGGYEQYF
TGCGCCAGCAGCCAACAGCCGGGGGGCTACGAGCAGTACTTC
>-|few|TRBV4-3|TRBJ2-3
CASSIQLTDTQYF
TGCGCCAGCAGCATACAGCTCACAGATACGCAGTATTTT
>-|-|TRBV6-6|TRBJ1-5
CASTLRARSNQPQHF
TGTGCCAGCACACTAAGGGCGCGTAGCAATCAGCCCCAGCATTTT